These 5 T cell receptor beta chains were sequenced from one sample in a study of T cell repertoires in cytomegalovirus infection. These receptors have no identified antigens. TCRdb processed the reads anew with MiXCR; each CDR3 protein has one entry. The profile shows roughly 500,000 distinct CDR3 sequences, roughly a third of them singletons. The specimen was cultured PBMCs, collected from culture after CMV antigen stimulation. Receptors were obtained from a human donor in good health (CMV status not recorded). Some clones in this sample may be carry-over from other donors' samples.

This clonotype showed up just once. The V call is TRBV28, the J call TRBJ2-7, with a weak D call TRBD1 (5 bases). The CDR3 length is 11 residues. Trimming removed 10 bases at V and 1 base at J, with 8 bases between. CDR1 MDHEN and CDR2 SYDVKM come from the germline V gene. The CDR3: CATRQSYEQYF. CDR3 DNA: TGTGCCACCCGACAGTCCTACGAGCAGTACTTC. The full variable domain, with the rest looked up from reference TRBV28 and TRBJ2-7, is DVKVTQSSRYLVKRTGEKVFLECVQDMDHENMFWYRQDPGLGLRLIYFSYDVKMKEKGDIPEGYSVSREKKERFSLILESASTNQTSMYLCATRQSYEQYFGPGTRLTVT.

The J gene is TRBJ2-7, the V gene TRBV11-2, with TRBD1 matching 9 bases. Per the germline V gene, CDR1 is SGHAT and CDR2 is FQNNGV. The CDR3 is 14 residues long. Losses at the gene ends were 5 bases for V and 2 bases for J; bases not matched to a gene: 4. DNA of the CDR3: TGTGCCAGCAGCGCAACAGGGGGCGCCTACGAGCAGTACGTC. Translation: CASSATGGAYEQYV.

This clonotype was seen only a few times. The rearrangement links TRBV12-3 or TRBV12-4 to TRBJ1-5, with D maybe TRBD1 (5 bases). This CDR3 is 14 amino acids long. With 8 bases removed from V and 1 base from J, the gap between germline ends came to 12 bases. The CDR3 region is CASATRGSNQPQHF. The CDR3 DNA is TGTGCCAGCGCGACCCGGGGGAGCAATCAGCCCCAGCATTTT.

This clonotype was detected only a few times. The chain recombines TRBV2 with TRBJ1-5, with D perhaps TRBD1 (5 bases). The V and J ends lost 2 bases and 0 bases respectively, with 8 bases between them. Germline CDR1 reads SNHLY; CDR2 reads FYNNEI. This CDR3 region has 15 residues. This CDR3 reads CASSELRGSNQPQHF. The CDR3 DNA reads TGTGCCAGCAGTGAATTGAGGGGTAGCAATCAGCCCCAGCATTTT. The full variable domain, in which reference TRBV2 and TRBJ1-5 provide the parts outside the CDR3, is EPEVTQTPSHQVTQMGQEVILRCVPISNHLYFYWYRQILGQKVEFLVSFYNNEISEKSEIFDDQFSVERPDGSNFTLKIRSTKLEDSAMYFCASSELRGSNQPQHFGDGTRLSIL.

The sample holds many counts of this clonotype. J is TRBJ2-1 and V is TRBV7-2; D remains ambiguous. V dropped 0 bases and J dropped 10 bases, with 4 bases sitting between them. Per germline, CDR1 SGHTA and CDR2 FQGNSA. The CDR3 contains 11 residues. CDR3 sequence (DNA): TGTGCCAGCAGCTTAGCCTCGGAGCAGTTCTTC. Translating gives CASSLASEQFF. Supplemented by reference TRBV7-2 and TRBJ2-1, the full variable domain reads GAGVSQSPSNKVTEKGKDVELRCDPISGHTALYWYRQSLGQGLEFLIYFQGNSAPDKSGLPSDRFSAERTGGSVSTLTIQRTQQEDSAVYLCASSLASEQFFGPGTRLTVL.